A single sample gave rise to the 22 T cell receptor beta chains below, sequenced in a study of OX40 agonist ivuxolimab in advanced cancers. Sequencing used immunoSEQ multiplex PCR; TCRdb keeps in-frame clones, though not all of them. Among over 55,000 clones, about 90% were seen once, and the ten largest hold about 4.1%. The starting material was CD4+ or CD8+ T cells sorted from blood, obtained in a trial of the OX40 agonist ivuxolimab. These receptors came from an adult with an advanced solid tumor such as melanoma, head and neck, liver or kidney cancer.

This chain uses TRBV6-6 with TRBJ2-5, with D maybe TRBD2 (7 bases). Germline V gene lookup returns CDR1 MNHNY and CDR2 SVGAGI (reference sequence). Trimming stripped 0 bases from V and 0 bases from J, with 11 bases between. The CDR3 runs to 16 residues. The CDR3 DNA reads as TGTGCCAGCAGTTACTCGAAGGGGGGGGACCAAGAGACCCAGTACTTC. It specifies CASSYSKGGDQETQYF.

The chain couples TRBV27 to TRBJ2-7, with TRBD1 matching 7 bases. This CDR3 comprises 14 residues. The V and J ends lost 5 bases and 2 bases, in that order; junction bases with no gene match: 6. Germline CDR1 and CDR2: MNHEY and SMNVEV (reference sequence). CDR3 in amino acids: CASSISGQTYEQYF. The CDR3 DNA is TGTGCCAGCAGTATCTCGGGACAGACCTACGAGCAGTACTTC.

The chain employs TRBV7-6 and TRBJ2-1, with D perhaps being TRBD1 or TRBD2 (5 bases each). V was trimmed by 5 bases and J by 0 bases, leaving 14 bases between them. Germline V gives CDR1 SGHVS, CDR2 FNYEAQ. The CDR3 has 16 residues. CDR3 amino acids: CASSLSPGSSYNEQFF. The CDR3 DNA reads as TGTGCCAGCAGCCTCAGCCCAGGGAGCTCCTACAATGAGCAGTTCTTC.

The CDR3 region has the DNA TGTGCCAGCGGCAGGGGCCACGAGCAGTACTTC. Its protein product is CASGRGHEQYF. The V and J genes are TRBV28 and TRBJ2-5; tentatively, D is TRBD1 (6 bases). The J call is in doubt because the DNA end fits TRBJ2-7 better. The CDR3 is made up of 11 amino acids. CDR1 is MDHEN and CDR2 is SYDVKM in the germline V gene.

V usage is TRBV28 and J usage is TRBJ1-1; D uncertain. CDR1 MDHEN and CDR2 SYDVKM come from the germline V gene. The CDR3 extends over 12 amino acids. The germline V and J ends were trimmed by 5 bases and 7 bases, with 11 bases remaining between them. The CDR3: CASSPWGGEAFF. In nucleotides, the CDR3 is TGTGCCAGCAGTCCCTGGGGAGGTGAAGCTTTCTTT.

The J gene is TRBJ1-2, the V gene TRBV28; possibly TRBD1 for D (5 bases). The CDR3 sequence is 16 residues long. V gave up 6 bases and J gave up 2 bases, with 19 bases separating them. Germline CDR1 MDHEN, CDR2 SYDVKM. The CDR3 reads CASSALRQRPNYGYTF. The CDR3 DNA sequence: TGTGCCAGCAGCGCACTAAGACAGAGACCCAACTATGGCTACACCTTC.

V gene TRBV5-6 combines with J gene TRBJ2-7; D call uncertain. The CDR3 spans 14 residues. Trimming cost V 0 bases and J 0 bases, with 7 bases left between them. Germline lookup yields CDR1 SGHDT and CDR2 YYEEEE. The CDR3 region is CASSLGRFSYEQYF. CDR3 DNA sequence: TGTGCCAGCAGCTTGGGACGCTTCTCCTACGAGCAGTACTTC.

The genes are TRBV29-1 and TRBJ2-1; 8 bases are shared with TRBD2. Per the germline V gene, CDR1 is SQVTM and CDR2 is ANQGSEA. CDR3 length equals 14 residues. Unmatched junction bases numbered 2, after V lost 2 bases and J lost 2 bases. The CDR3 loop is CSVESGRAYNEQFF. The CDR3 region has the DNA TGCAGCGTTGAATCCGGGAGGGCCTACAATGAGCAGTTCTTC.

CDR3 coding DNA: TGTGCCAGCAGCCCCAGCTGGGGCAATCAGCCCCAGCATTTT. The encoded protein is CASSPSWGNQPQHF. This chain connects TRBV27 to TRBJ1-5; D not certain. Between the trimmed V and J ends, which lost 6 bases and 2 bases, there was a span of 11 bases. The CDR3 contains 14 residues. Germline CDR1 and CDR2: MNHEY and SMNVEV (reference sequence).

This rearrangement joins TRBV4-1 to TRBJ2-7; D may correspond to TRBD1 or TRBD2 (5 bases each). Per germline, CDR1 MGHRA and CDR2 YSYEKL. The length of the CDR3 is 15 residues. V lost 4 bases to trimming and J lost 6 bases, with 19 bases between them. The CDR3 reads CASSLFRGSTGEQYF. DNA for the CDR3: TGCGCCAGCAGCCTCTTCCGGGGCTCTACCGGCGAGCAGTACTTC.

The J gene is TRBJ2-2, the V gene TRBV28; D call uncertain. The CDR3 runs 16 residues. The germline V and J ends were trimmed by 1 base and 1 base, with 10 bases remaining between them. CDR1 and CDR2 from the germline V gene are MDHEN and SYDVKM. This CDR3 is CASSLLGRQNTGELFF. DNA of the CDR3: TGTGCCAGCAGTTTATTAGGCAGGCAGAACACCGGGGAGCTGTTTTTT.

This clone was observed a handful of times. V and J are TRBV28 and TRBJ1-2, with 10 bases fitting TRBD1. The CDR3 spans 14 residues. Germline CDR1 MDHEN, CDR2 SYDVKM. Trimming took 5 bases from V and 3 from J; bases not matched to a gene: 3. Here the CDR3 reads CASSMGQGYYGYTF. The CDR3 DNA reads as TGTGCCAGCAGTATGGGACAGGGGTACTATGGCTACACCTTC.

Turning to this clone: The sample carries other DNA sequences with the same CDR3. V and J are TRBV6-5 and TRBJ2-7; perhaps TRBD2 as D (6 bases). Germline CDR1 and CDR2: MNHEY and SVGAGI. The V and J ends lost 0 bases and 4 bases respectively, with 7 bases between them. The CDR3 is made up of 13 amino acids. In DNA, the CDR3 is TGTGCCAGCAGTTACTCGCGGGGTTACGAGCAGTACTTC. It encodes CASSYSRGYEQYF.

The chain links TRBV11-2 to TRBJ2-2; 10 bases match TRBD2. The CDR3 is 18 residues long. CDR1 is SGHAT and CDR2 is FQNNGV in the germline V gene. V lost 5 bases to trimming and J lost 5 bases; unmatched junction nucleotides: 14. In DNA, the CDR3 is TGTGCCAGCAGCCAGTTCGCTGGAGCGGGAGGGCCAACCGGGGAGCTGTTTTTT. Translated, it gives CASSQFAGAGGPTGELFF.

The rearrangement joins TRBV7-9 to TRBJ1-1; TRBD1 is a possible D gene (5 bases). The germline gives CDR1 SEHNR, CDR2 FQNEAQ (reference sequence). The CDR3 consists of 14 residues. V was pared by 5 bases and J by 3 bases, with 13 bases between. The CDR3 sequence: CASSPPGGYTEAFF. The CDR3 coding sequence is TGTGCCAGCAGCCCTCCGGGGGGGTACACTGAAGCTTTCTTT.

This clone was observed a handful of times. The chain recombines TRBV4-1 with TRBJ2-3, with 14 bases that match TRBD2. The length of the CDR3 is 15 residues. The V gene's germline CDR1 is MGHRA and CDR2 YSYEKL. V was clipped by 8 bases and J by 5 bases; unmatched bases: 6. The CDR3 coding sequence is TGCGCCAGCGGGGGACTAGCGGGAGTTTTAGATACGCAGTATTTT. It codes for CASGGLAGVLDTQYF.

This rearrangement joins TRBV5-1 to TRBJ2-1; 12 bases match TRBD2. The CDR3 runs to 16 residues. The germline V gene has CDR1 SGHRS and CDR2 YFSETQ. V lost 4 bases, J lost 1 base, and 3 bases stayed unmatched. CDR3 amino acids: CASSALAGGSYNEQFF. The CDR3 region has the DNA TGCGCCAGCAGCGCCCTAGCGGGAGGGTCCTACAATGAGCAGTTCTTC. The full variable domain, its missing parts supplied by reference TRBV5-1 and TRBJ2-1, is KAGVTQTPRYLIKTRGQQVTLSCSPISGHRSVSWYQQTPGQGLQFLFEYFSETQRNKGNFPGRFSGRQFSNSRSEMNVSTLELGDSALYLCASSALAGGSYNEQFFGPGTRLTVL.

The CDR3 spells CASSIPYNEQFF. Written as DNA, the CDR3 is TGTGCCAGTAGTATTCCGTACAATGAGCAGTTCTTC. V is TRBV19 and J is TRBJ2-1, with D uncertain. Germline CDR1 is LNHDA and CDR2 is SQIVND (reference sequence). The length of the CDR3 is 12 residues. V lost 3 bases and J lost 4, with 4 bases in between.

This sequence joins TRBV2 and TRBJ2-1, with 10 bases identical to TRBD2. The V segment lost 6 bases and the J segment 3 bases; nucleotides outside the gene matches: 5. The CDR3 consists of 15 residues. CDR1 and CDR2 (germline): SNHLY, FYNNEI. The CDR3 nucleotides read TGTGCCAGCAGGGAATCTAGCGGGAGCTACAATGAGCAGTTCTTC. Its protein is CASRESSGSYNEQFF.

This clone was counted once. This chain links TRBV11-2 with TRBJ2-3, with TRBD2 identical over 12 bases. From germline, CDR1 is SGHAT and CDR2 FQNNGV. The V segment lost 5 bases and the J segment 2 bases; nucleotides outside the gene matches: 11. This CDR3 comprises 18 residues. CDR3 amino acids: CASSEVSGLAGLTDTQYF. For the CDR3, the DNA is TGTGCCAGCAGCGAGGTATCCGGACTAGCGGGACTCACAGATACGCAGTATTTT.

The gene calls are TRBV6-1 and TRBJ2-7; tentative D call: TRBD2 (6 bases). The length of the CDR3 is 11 residues. The germline V gene has CDR1 MNHNS and CDR2 SASEGT. Trimming removed 7 bases from V and 6 bases from J, with 10 bases in between. CDR3 DNA sequence: TGTGCCAGCAACCTGGGGGGCGAGCAGTACTTC. Protein: CASNLGGEQYF.

The J gene is TRBJ2-7, the V gene TRBV29-1, with no clear D. Germline CDR1 SQVTM, CDR2 ANQGSEA. Trimming left V 0 bases short and J 3 bases short, with 3 bases between. This CDR3 is built from 11 residues. CDR3 sequence: CSVEEGYEQYF. The CDR3 DNA reads as TGCAGCGTTGAAGAGGGCTACGAGCAGTACTTC.